The 16 T cell receptor beta chains presented below share a single source sample, sequenced in a study of T cells in Graves' hyperthyroidism and ophthalmopathy. TCR beta CDR3 regions were amplified from RNA transcripts. The primer set for the first-round RT-PCR of the TCR CDR3 was HTBI. TCRdb called the multiplex PCR reads again in MiXCR, with one record for every CDR3 protein. The profile covers some 200,000 distinct CDR3 sequences, with 17% appearing a single time and approximately 50% taken by the ten largest. The source material was blood. The receptors shown here come from a middle-aged man with Graves' hyperthyroidism.

This clonotype was seen repeatedly, ten times or more. CDR3 DNA sequence: TGTGCCAGCAGTTACTCCCCGACAGGGGCATCCTACAATGAGCAGTTCTTC. Translated, it gives CASSYSPTGASYNEQFF. V gene TRBV6-2 or TRBV6-3 combines with J gene TRBJ2-1; 8 nucleotides agree with TRBD1. This CDR3 contains 17 residues. Germline CDR1 and CDR2: MNHEY and SVGEGT. J gave up 1 base and V 0 bases, and 5 bases lay outside the gene matches.

As for this clonotype: The junction does not match germline at one end; this may be a read error. The chain's CDR3 is CASSLSLAGGETQYF. The CDR3 region has the DNA TGTGCTAGCAGCCTTTCGCTAGCGGGAGGGGAGACCCAGTACTTC. The chain is built from TRBV7-7 and TRBJ2-5; TRBD2 matches 12 bases. CDR1 and CDR2 (germline): SSHAT, FNYEAQ (reference sequence). This CDR3 spans 15 amino acids.

This clonotype was observed once. This chain uses TRBV7-9 with TRBJ1-2; no definite D call. CDR3 length: 13 amino acids. Germline lookup yields CDR1 SEHNR and CDR2 FQNEAQ (reference sequence). Trimming cost V 5 bases and J 0 bases, with 7 bases left between them. CDR3 nucleotide sequence: TGTGCCAGCAGCCCACATACTAACTATGGCTACACCTTC. This gives the protein CASSPHTNYGYTF.

This clonotype was found many times. This chain links TRBV5-1 with TRBJ1-4, with 7 bases identical to TRBD1. With V trimmed by 0 bases and J by 8 bases, 10 bases remained unmatched. Germline V gene sequence: CDR1 SGHRS, CDR2 YFSETQ. This CDR3 spans 16 amino acids. The CDR3 sequence is CASSLELGQRKEKLFF. Here the CDR3 DNA reads TGCGCCAGCAGCTTGGAACTGGGACAGAGAAAGGAAAAACTGTTTTTT.

V and J are TRBV2 and TRBJ2-5; D remains ambiguous. Germline lookup yields CDR1 SNHLY and CDR2 FYNNEI. This CDR3 has 13 amino acids. The V end lost 7 bases, the J end lost 1 base, and 10 bases lay between the germline ends. CDR3 residues: CASMFQSQETQYF. The CDR3 DNA sequence: TGTGCCAGCATGTTTCAGTCCCAAGAGACCCAGTACTTC.

This clonotype was detected ten times or more. The CDR3 reads CATSDPSSAQGSEQFF. In DNA form, the CDR3 reads TGTGCCACCAGTGATCCTTCTAGCGCTCAAGGCAGTGAGCAGTTCTTC. The chain combines TRBV24-1 with TRBJ2-1; D is possibly TRBD2 (6 bases). The CDR3 is made up of 16 amino acids. Germline CDR1 reads KGHDR; CDR2 reads SFDVKD. The germline V and J ends were trimmed by 3 bases and 9 bases, with 20 bases remaining between them.

The J gene is TRBJ2-2, the V gene TRBV7-9; 15 bases are a match to TRBD2. Germline lookup yields CDR1 SEHNR and CDR2 FQNEAQ (reference sequence). The CDR3 spans 17 residues. V lost 4 bases to trimming and J lost 6 bases; unmatched junction nucleotides: 6. CDR3 in DNA: TGTGCCAGCAGCTCGAGGACTAGCGGGAGGGCTGCCGGGGAGCTGTTTTTT. Amino acids: CASSSRTSGRAAGELFF.

There are many counts of this clonotype. This chain connects TRBV11-1 to TRBJ2-1; the match to TRBD2 covers 11 bases. CDR1 and CDR2 from the germline V gene are SGHAT and FQDESV (reference sequence). V was clipped by 5 bases and J by 7 bases; unmatched bases: 10. The CDR3 runs to 16 residues. This CDR3 reads CASSPRSGRAMNEQFF. CDR3 sequence (DNA): TGTGCCAGCAGCCCCCGTAGCGGGAGGGCCATGAATGAGCAGTTCTTC.

This clonotype was seen repeatedly, ten times or more. The chain uses TRBV5-1 and TRBJ2-2; no firm D call. The germline gives CDR1 SGHRS, CDR2 YFSETQ. V shed 3 bases and J shed 4 bases, with 16 bases lying between them. The CDR3 covers 16 residues. This CDR3 is CASSSPLGISTGELFF. CDR3 bases: TGCGCCAGCAGCTCCCCCCTCGGTATTTCCACCGGGGAGCTGTTTTTT.

The chain is built from TRBV20-1 and TRBJ2-3; possibly TRBD1 for D (5 bases). The CDR3 is 14 residues long. Germline values: CDR1 DFQATT, CDR2 SNEGSKA (reference sequence). The V end was cut by 4 bases, the J end by 4 bases, with 15 bases between. CDR3 nucleotides: TGCAGTGCTATAGACAGCAGAGGTTCAGATACGCAGTATTTT. This translates into CSAIDSRGSDTQYF.

The gene calls are TRBV28 and TRBJ2-6; tentative D call: TRBD1 (5 bases). This CDR3 spans 15 amino acids. V dropped 4 bases and J dropped 4 bases, with 11 bases sitting between them. Germline assignment: CDR1 MDHEN and CDR2 SYDVKM. The CDR3 spells CASSSQGKGANVLTF. In DNA form, the CDR3 reads TGTGCCAGCAGTTCCCAGGGAAAGGGGGCCAACGTCCTGACTTTC.

V usage is TRBV20-1 and J usage is TRBJ2-7; 10 bases are shared with TRBD2. From germline, CDR1 is DFQATT and CDR2 SNEGSKA (reference sequence). J was trimmed by 0 bases and V by 6 bases; bases with no gene match: 8. The CDR3 has 15 residues. The CDR3 nucleotides read TGCAGTGCCACCTCCGGGACTAGCGTCTCCTACGAGCAGTACTTC. Amino acid sequence: CSATSGTSVSYEQYF.

This clonotype appeared many times. The rearrangement uses TRBV12-3 or TRBV12-4 and TRBJ2-7; D remains unclear. The germline V and J ends were trimmed by 4 bases and 8 bases, with 12 bases remaining between them. This CDR3 spans 12 amino acids. In DNA, the CDR3 is TGTGCCAGCAGTTATGGGGTCTCCCAGCAGTACTTC. Amino acid sequence: CASSYGVSQQYF.

This rearrangement joins TRBV19 to TRBJ1-2, with 10 bases that match TRBD1. Germline V gene sequence: CDR1 LNHDA, CDR2 SQIVND (reference sequence). This CDR3 region has 15 residues. V was pared by 6 bases and J by 8 bases, with 12 bases of the junction left unmatched. The CDR3 DNA reads TGTGCCAGTAGCATCGCCGGGACAGGGGCGCCAGGCTACACCTTC. Translation gives CASSIAGTGAPGYTF.

This clonotype was counted at least ten times. This chain uses TRBV6-1 with TRBJ2-1; 12 nucleotides align to TRBD2. From germline, CDR1 is MNHNS and CDR2 SASEGT. V gave up 5 bases and J gave up 8 bases; unmatched junction bases: 10. This CDR3 region has 16 residues. CDR3 nucleotide sequence: TGTGCCAGCAGTCCCCAGACTAGCGGGAGCGCAGATGAGCAGTTCTTC. Protein sequence: CASSPQTSGSADEQFF.

This clonotype was observed many times. This rearrangement joins TRBV18 to TRBJ1-1; D might be TRBD1 (6 bases). The CDR3 runs to 12 residues. V lost 4 bases, J lost 5 bases, and 8 bases lay in between. The V gene's germline CDR1 is KGHSH and CDR2 LQKENI. Here the CDR3 DNA reads TGTGCCAGCTCACTCAGGGGAACTGAAGCTTTCTTT. Amino acid sequence: CASSLRGTEAFF.